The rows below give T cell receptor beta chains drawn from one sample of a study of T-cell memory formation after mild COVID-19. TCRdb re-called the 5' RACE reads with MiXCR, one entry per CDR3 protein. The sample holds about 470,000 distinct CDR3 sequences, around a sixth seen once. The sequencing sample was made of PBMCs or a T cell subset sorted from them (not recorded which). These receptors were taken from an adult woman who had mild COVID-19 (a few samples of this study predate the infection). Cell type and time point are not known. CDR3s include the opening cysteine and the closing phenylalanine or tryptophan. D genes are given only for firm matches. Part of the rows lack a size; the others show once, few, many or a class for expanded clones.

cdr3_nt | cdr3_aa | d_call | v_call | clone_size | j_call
TGTGCCAGCAGCTTAGGATCTAGCGGGAAGACCCAGTACTTC | CASSLGSSGKTQYF | TRBD2 | TRBV11-3 | . | TRBJ2-5
TGTGCCAGTAGTATAGGGACTAGCGGGAGAGGATACGAGCAGTACTTC | CASSIGTSGRGYEQYF | TRBD2 | TRBV19 | few | TRBJ2-7
TGTGCCAGCAGCGTGGATCTGGGCCATTCACCCCTCCACTTT | CASSVDLGHSPLHF | . | TRBV9 | . | TRBJ1-6
TGCGCCAGCAGCCACCGACAGGGGCAGGACACAGATACGCAGTATTTT | CASSHRQGQDTDTQYF | TRBD1 | TRBV4-3 | . | TRBJ2-3
TGTGCCAGCAGTTTTGAGGGCCCGGCTGGGCAGGGGCTTTACAATGAGCAGTTCTTC | CASSFEGPAGQGLYNEQFF | . | TRBV12-3/TRBV12-4 | . | TRBJ2-1
TGTGCCAGCAGTTGGGACCGCCATAGCAATCAGCCCCAGCATTTT | CASSWDRHSNQPQHF | . | TRBV2 | . | TRBJ1-5
TGTGCCAGCAGCCGACATATTGGCGAGACCCAGTACTTC | CASSRHIGETQYF | . | TRBV6-6 | . | TRBJ2-5
TGTGCCAGTAGTATCTTCTTCCGGGACACAAACAAGAACACTGAAGCTTTCTTT | CASSIFFRDTNKNTEAFF | . | TRBV19 | . | TRBJ1-1
TGTGCCAGCAGCCAAGAGGCAGGGCCCCATGAAAAACTGTTTTTT | CASSQEAGPHEKLFF | . | TRBV4-2 | . | TRBJ1-4
TGTGCCAGCAGTCGGTTCAGCGGACTCTACAATGAGCAGTTCTTC | CASSRFSGLYNEQFF | . | TRBV27 | few | TRBJ2-1
TGTGCCAGCAGCACAGAGGAGGGAGCGGCAGGGCCTGAAGCTTTCTTT | CASSTEEGAAGPEAFF | . | TRBV9 | . | TRBJ1-1
TGCGCCAGCAGCTTGGAAGGGACCCGTGATCAGCCCCAGCATTTT | CASSLEGTRDQPQHF | . | TRBV5-1 | few | TRBJ1-5
TGTGCCACCAGGGGACTAGCGGACACAGATACGCAGTATTTT | CATRGLADTDTQYF | TRBD2 | TRBV19 | . | TRBJ2-3
TGTGCCAGCAGTTTACTAGCGGGGGGGCGATGGGAGACCCAGTACTTC | CASSLLAGGRWETQYF | TRBD2 | TRBV7-6 | . | TRBJ2-5
TGCGCCAGCAGCAAGGATACGGGCGGGAGGGAGCAGTTCTTC | CASSKDTGGREQFF | TRBD2 | TRBV5-1 | few | TRBJ2-1
TGTGCCAGCACCATTGACAGAGATCAGCCCCAGCATTTT | CASTIDRDQPQHF | . | TRBV12-3/TRBV12-4 | few | TRBJ1-5
TGTGCCAGCAGCCAAGATACAGGGGTCTTGAACACTGAAGCTTTCTTT | CASSQDTGVLNTEAFF | TRBD1 | TRBV4-2 | few | TRBJ1-1
TGCGCCAGCAGGCCGGGAGGACGGATAATCTACGAGCAGTACTTC | CASRPGGRIIYEQYF | TRBD2 | TRBV5-1 | . | TRBJ2-7
TGTGCCAGCAGCCGGGACAGGGGGCAAGAAAAACTGTTTTTT | CASSRDRGQEKLFF | TRBD1 | TRBV27 | . | TRBJ1-4
TGCAGTGCTCCCCAGGGGGCAGGTCAGCCCCAGCATTTT | CSAPQGAGQPQHF | TRBD1 | TRBV20-1 | many | TRBJ1-5
TGCAGCGCGGGACTGGCGGGAGAGACCCAGTACTTC | CSAGLAGETQYF | . | TRBV29-1 | . | TRBJ2-5
TGTGCCAGCAGCCGGGGACGGGAGAGGGAGACCCAGTACTTC | CASSRGRERETQYF | . | TRBV5-5 | few | TRBJ2-5
TGTGCCAGCAGCTACAGGGGTACGGCCCAGTACTTC | CASSYRGTAQYF | TRBD1 | TRBV6-5 | . | TRBJ2-5
TGCGCCAGCAGCTTCTCCGGGGGGGGTATCGAGACCCAGTACTTC | CASSFSGGGIETQYF | TRBD2 | TRBV5-1 | few | TRBJ2-5
TGCGCCAGCAGCTCACTGAGAGGGGCAGATACGCAGTATTTT | CASSSLRGADTQYF | . | TRBV5-1 | . | TRBJ2-3
TGTGCCAGCAGTGAGCGACTAGCGGGAAGCACAGATACGCAGTATTTT | CASSERLAGSTDTQYF | TRBD2 | TRBV12-3/TRBV12-4 | few | TRBJ2-3
TGCAGCGCCCAACCCGGAATAACGGGTAGCGGGACAGAGACCCAGTACTTC | CSAQPGITGSGTETQYF | TRBD2 | TRBV29-1 | . | TRBJ2-5
TGTGCCAGCAGGGGGGACGCAGATACGCAGTATTTT | CASRGDADTQYF | . | TRBV2 | few | TRBJ2-3
TGTGCCAGCTCACCAGACTCACTCCCCGAAGAGACCCAGTACTTC | CASSPDSLPEETQYF | . | TRBV18 | few | TRBJ2-5
TGTGCCAGCAGTTTAAACTCCGATACGCAGTATTTT | CASSLNSDTQYF | . | TRBV12-3/TRBV12-4 | many | TRBJ2-3
TGTGCCAGCAGCTCCGGGACAGGGGCAGATACGCAGTATTTT | CASSSGTGADTQYF | TRBD1 | TRBV11-3 | many | TRBJ2-3
TGCAGCGTTCAGGGATTTGGGGCGTTTTACACTGAAGCTTTCTTT | CSVQGFGAFYTEAFF | . | TRBV29-1 | . | TRBJ1-1
TGTGCCAGCAAACCTGACCGGGTCTCCTACGAGCAGTACTTC | CASKPDRVSYEQYF | . | TRBV2 | . | TRBJ2-7
TGTGCCACCAGTGATTTAAATCAGGGATACACCGGGGAGCTGTTTTTT | CATSDLNQGYTGELFF | . | TRBV24-1 | few | TRBJ2-2
TGCGCCAGCAGCCAAGAGGGAGGACAGAAATACGAGCAGTACTTC | CASSQEGGQKYEQYF | . | TRBV4-1 | . | TRBJ2-7
TGTGCCAGCAGCTCCGCTGACACAGGGGGCAACACTGAAGCTTTCTTT | CASSSADTGGNTEAFF | TRBD1 | TRBV7-9 | . | TRBJ1-1
TGTGCCAGCAGCCACCATACAGGGGACGGTCAAGAGCAGTACTTC | CASSHHTGDGQEQYF | TRBD1 | TRBV3-1 | . | TRBJ2-7
TGTGCCAGCAGCCAGGCTCAACAGGGGAGAAGCCACGAGCAGTACTTC | CASSQAQQGRSHEQYF | TRBD1 | TRBV14 | few | TRBJ2-7
TGCGCCAGCAGTCAATTTGACAGTCGTTCTGGGGCCAACGTCCTGACTTTC | CASSQFDSRSGANVLTF | . | TRBV23-1 | many | TRBJ2-6
TGTGCCATCAGTAAAATCCCGGGGACTAGCGACCAAGAGACCCAGTACTTC | CAISKIPGTSDQETQYF | TRBD2 | TRBV10-3 | few | TRBJ2-5
TGTGCCAGCAAGGACCTCGTGAAGGGTATGCAGTATTTT | CASKDLVKGMQYF | . | TRBV12-3/TRBV12-4 | . | TRBJ2-3
TGCGCCAGCAGCTTGGAGAGGACTTTTTACAATGAGCAGTTCTTC | CASSLERTFYNEQFF | . | TRBV5-1 | . | TRBJ2-1
TGTGCCAGTGTGGAGGGGGTCAGCTATGGCTACACCTTC | CASVEGVSYGYTF | . | TRBV19 | . | TRBJ1-2
TGTGCCAGCAGTCCCGGGGGACTAGCGGGGAGGGAGACCCAGTACTTC | CASSPGGLAGRETQYF | TRBD2 | TRBV12-3/TRBV12-4 | many | TRBJ2-5
TGTGCCAGCAGCTCGGGACAGCACTACGAGCAGTACTTC | CASSSGQHYEQYF | TRBD1 | TRBV7-6 | many | TRBJ2-7
TGCAGTGCTAGGCGGGCCCGAGGGGAGACCCAGTACTTC | CSARRARGETQYF | . | TRBV20-1 | few | TRBJ2-5
TGTGCCAGCAGCTTAAGGCAGGGGACGGGGGAGCAGTACTTC | CASSLRQGTGEQYF | . | TRBV7-2 | few | TRBJ2-7
TGTGCCAGCAGTTTAAACGGCAGGGGGCTTCCCTACTCCTACAATGAGCAGTTCTTC | CASSLNGRGLPYSYNEQFF | TRBD1 | TRBV12-3/TRBV12-4 | . | TRBJ2-1
TGTGCCAGCATCGGGACACTGAACACTGAAGCTTTCTTT | CASIGTLNTEAFF | . | TRBV6-1 | . | TRBJ1-1
TGCGCCAGCAGCTTGAGGTCATACAATGAGCAGTTCTTC | CASSLRSYNEQFF | . | TRBV5-1 | many | TRBJ2-1
TGTGCCAGCAGCTCCTCCCCCCCAGGACCGATGGGCACCGGGGAGCTGTTTTTT | CASSSSPPGPMGTGELFF | . | TRBV7-6 | few | TRBJ2-2
TGTGCCACGGCAGGGGCTAACTATGGCTACACCTTC | CATAGANYGYTF | . | TRBV24-1 | . | TRBJ1-2
TGTGCCAGCAGTCAAAGCGGGAGGGAATCCTACGAGCAGTACTTC | CASSQSGRESYEQYF | TRBD2 | TRBV12-3/TRBV12-4 | . | TRBJ2-7
TGTGCCAGCAGCGACCCAGGGGGTACCTCCTACGAGCAGTACTTC | CASSDPGGTSYEQYF | TRBD1 | TRBV6-6 | . | TRBJ2-7
TGCGCCAGCAGCCCAACCGACAGGTATAACACTGAAGCTTTCTTT | CASSPTDRYNTEAFF | . | TRBV4-1 | many | TRBJ1-1
TGTGCCAGCAGGTCCTCAGTGGGGCAGCCCCAGCATTTT | CASRSSVGQPQHF | . | TRBV12-3/TRBV12-4 | . | TRBJ1-5
TGCGCCAGCAGTGTGGGGGGGCAACCAGTTGGTGGAACTGGTGGCTACACCTTC | CASSVGGQPVGGTGGYTF | . | TRBV10-2 | . | TRBJ1-2
TGCGCCAGCAGCCAAGATCGGACGGGGCCTACTTCACCCCTCCACTTT | CASSQDRTGPTSPLHF | . | TRBV4-3 | few | TRBJ1-6
TGCGCCAGCAGCTTTTCCGGGCCCCCCTCAAGGGAGCAGTACTTC | CASSFSGPPSREQYF | . | TRBV5-1 | . | TRBJ2-7